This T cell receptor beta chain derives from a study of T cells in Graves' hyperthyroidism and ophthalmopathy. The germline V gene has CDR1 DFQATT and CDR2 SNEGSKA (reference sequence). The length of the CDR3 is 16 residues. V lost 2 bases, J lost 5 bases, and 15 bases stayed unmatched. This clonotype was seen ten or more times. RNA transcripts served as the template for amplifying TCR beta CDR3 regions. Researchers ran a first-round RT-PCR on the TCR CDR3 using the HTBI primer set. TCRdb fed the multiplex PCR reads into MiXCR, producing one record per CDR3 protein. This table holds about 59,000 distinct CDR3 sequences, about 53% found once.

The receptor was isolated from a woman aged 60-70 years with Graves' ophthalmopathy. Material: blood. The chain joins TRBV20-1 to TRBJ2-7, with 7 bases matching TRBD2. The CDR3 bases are TGCAGTGCTAGATCGGCTAGCGGAGGACCTAGAGACGAGCAGTACTTC. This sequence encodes CSARSASGGPRDEQYF.